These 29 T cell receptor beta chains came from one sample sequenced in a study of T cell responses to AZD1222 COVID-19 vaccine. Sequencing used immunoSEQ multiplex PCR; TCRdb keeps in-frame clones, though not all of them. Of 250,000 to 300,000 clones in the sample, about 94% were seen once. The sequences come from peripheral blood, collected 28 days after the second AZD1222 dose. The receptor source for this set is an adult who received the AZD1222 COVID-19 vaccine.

Here the CDR3 DNA reads TGTGCCAGTAGTGGAAGGACAGGGAATCAGCCCCAGCATTTT. This gives the protein CASSGRTGNQPQHF. The gene calls are TRBV19 and TRBJ1-5, with 8 positions matching TRBD1. CDR1 LNHDA and CDR2 SQIVND come from the germline V gene (reference sequence). The CDR3 totals 14 residues. The V gene end was trimmed by 5 bases and the J gene end by 4 bases; junction bases not matched to a gene: 4.

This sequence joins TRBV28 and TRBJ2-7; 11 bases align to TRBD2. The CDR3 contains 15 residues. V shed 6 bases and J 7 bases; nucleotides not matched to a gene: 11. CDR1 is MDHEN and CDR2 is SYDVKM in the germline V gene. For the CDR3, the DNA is TGTGCCAGCAGCCTAGCGGGAGGATTTCTACAGGAGCAGTACTTC. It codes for CASSLAGGFLQEQYF.

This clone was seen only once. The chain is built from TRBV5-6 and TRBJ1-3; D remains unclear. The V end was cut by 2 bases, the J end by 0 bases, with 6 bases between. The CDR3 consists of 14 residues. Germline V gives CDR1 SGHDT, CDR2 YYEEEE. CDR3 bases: TGTGCCAGCAGCTTTAGTATCTCTGGAAACACCATATATTTT. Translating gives CASSFSISGNTIYF.

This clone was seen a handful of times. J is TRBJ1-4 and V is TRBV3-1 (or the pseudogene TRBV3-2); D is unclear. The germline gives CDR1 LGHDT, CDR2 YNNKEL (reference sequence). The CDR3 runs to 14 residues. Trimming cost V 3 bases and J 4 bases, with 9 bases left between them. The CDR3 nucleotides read TGTGCCAGCAGCCAGCCCAGTCATAATGAAAAACTGTTTTTT. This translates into CASSQPSHNEKLFF.

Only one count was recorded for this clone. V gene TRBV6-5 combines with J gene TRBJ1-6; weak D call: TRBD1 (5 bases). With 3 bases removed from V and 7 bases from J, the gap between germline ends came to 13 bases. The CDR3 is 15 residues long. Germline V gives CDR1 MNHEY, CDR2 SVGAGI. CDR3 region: CASSYYGTGNSPLHF. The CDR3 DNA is TGTGCCAGCAGTTATTACGGGACGGGAAATTCACCCCTCCACTTT.

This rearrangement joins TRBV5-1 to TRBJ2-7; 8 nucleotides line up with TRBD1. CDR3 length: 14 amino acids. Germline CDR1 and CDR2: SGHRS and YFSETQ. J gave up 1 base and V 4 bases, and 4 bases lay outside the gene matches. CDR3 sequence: CASSGQGRSYEQYF. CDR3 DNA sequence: TGCGCCAGCAGCGGACAGGGAAGGTCCTACGAGCAGTACTTC.

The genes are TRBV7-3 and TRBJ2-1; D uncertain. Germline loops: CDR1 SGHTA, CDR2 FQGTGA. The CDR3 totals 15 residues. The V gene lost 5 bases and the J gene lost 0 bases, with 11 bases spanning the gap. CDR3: CASSISPSSYNEQFF. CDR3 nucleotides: TGTGCCAGCAGCATTAGCCCGAGCTCCTACAATGAGCAGTTCTTC.

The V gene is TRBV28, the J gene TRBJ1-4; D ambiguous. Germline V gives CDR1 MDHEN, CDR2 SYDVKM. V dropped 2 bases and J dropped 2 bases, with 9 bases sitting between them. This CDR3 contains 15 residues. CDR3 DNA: TGTGCCAGCAGTTTAACGCAGGCGACTAATGAAAAACTGTTTTTT. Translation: CASSLTQATNEKLFF.

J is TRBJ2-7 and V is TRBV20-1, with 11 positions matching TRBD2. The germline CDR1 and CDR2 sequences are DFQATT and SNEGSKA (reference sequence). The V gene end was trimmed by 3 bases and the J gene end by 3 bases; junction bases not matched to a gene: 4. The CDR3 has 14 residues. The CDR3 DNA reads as TGCAGTGCTAGTCCTAGCGGGGGGCTCTACGAGCAGTACTTC. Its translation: CSASPSGGLYEQYF.

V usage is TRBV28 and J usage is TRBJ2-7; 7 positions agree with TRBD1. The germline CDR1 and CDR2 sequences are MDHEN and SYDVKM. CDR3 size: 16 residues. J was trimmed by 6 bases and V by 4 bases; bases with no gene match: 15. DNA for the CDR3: TGTGCCAGCAGTTCCCCCCCGGACAGGCTCCCCCTCGAGCAGTACTTC. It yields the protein CASSSPPDRLPLEQYF.

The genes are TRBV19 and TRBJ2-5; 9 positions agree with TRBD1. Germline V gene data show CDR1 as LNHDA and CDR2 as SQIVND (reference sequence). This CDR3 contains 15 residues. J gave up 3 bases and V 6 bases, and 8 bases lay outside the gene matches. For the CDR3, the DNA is TGTGCCAGTAGCCTGGGGGGGGACAGGGAAGAGACCCAGTACTTC. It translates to CASSLGGDREETQYF.

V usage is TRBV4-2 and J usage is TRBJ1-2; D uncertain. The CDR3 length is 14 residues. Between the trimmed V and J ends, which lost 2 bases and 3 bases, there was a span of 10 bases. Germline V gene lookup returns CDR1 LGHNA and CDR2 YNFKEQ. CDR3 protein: CASSQRAGDYGYTF. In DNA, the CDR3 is TGTGCCAGCAGCCAACGTGCGGGAGACTATGGCTACACCTTC.

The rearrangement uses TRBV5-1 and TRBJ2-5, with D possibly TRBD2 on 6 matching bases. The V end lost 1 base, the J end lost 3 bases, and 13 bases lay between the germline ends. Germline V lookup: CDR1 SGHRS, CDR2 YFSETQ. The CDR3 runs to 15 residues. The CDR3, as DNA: TGCGCCAGCAGCTTGTATTCTGGCGGGGAAGAGACCCAGTACTTC. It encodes CASSLYSGGEETQYF.

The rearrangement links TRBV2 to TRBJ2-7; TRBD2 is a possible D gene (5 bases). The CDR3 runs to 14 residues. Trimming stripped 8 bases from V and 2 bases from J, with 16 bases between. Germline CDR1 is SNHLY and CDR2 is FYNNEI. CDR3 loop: CASHLGEGTYEQYF. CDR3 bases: TGTGCCAGCCACCTAGGAGAGGGAACCTACGAGCAGTACTTC.

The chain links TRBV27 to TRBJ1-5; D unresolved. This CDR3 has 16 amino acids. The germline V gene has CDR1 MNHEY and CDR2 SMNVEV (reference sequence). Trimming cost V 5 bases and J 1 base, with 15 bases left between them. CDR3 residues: CASSPSGLLSNQPQHF. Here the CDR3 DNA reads TGTGCCAGCAGTCCCTCGGGCCTCCTGAGCAATCAGCCCCAGCATTTT.

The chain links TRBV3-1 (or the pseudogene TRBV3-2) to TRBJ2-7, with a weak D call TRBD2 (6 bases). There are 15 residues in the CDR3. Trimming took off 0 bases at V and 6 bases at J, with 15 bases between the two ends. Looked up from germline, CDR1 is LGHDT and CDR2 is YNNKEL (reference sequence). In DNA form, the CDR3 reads TGTGCCAGCAGCCAAGAGTCGGACTATAGCTCCGAGCAGTACTTC. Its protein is CASSQESDYSSEQYF.

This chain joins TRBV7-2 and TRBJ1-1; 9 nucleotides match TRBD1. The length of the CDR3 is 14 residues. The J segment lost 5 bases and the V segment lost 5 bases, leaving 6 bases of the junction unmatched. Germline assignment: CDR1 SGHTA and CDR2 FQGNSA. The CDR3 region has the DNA TGTGCCAGCAGCCGGACAGGGGCTGAGACTGAAGCTTTCTTT. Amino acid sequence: CASSRTGAETEAFF. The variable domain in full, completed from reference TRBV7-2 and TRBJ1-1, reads GAGVSQSPSNKVTEKGKDVELRCDPISGHTALYWYRQSLGQGLEFLIYFQGNSAPDKSGLPSDRFSAERTGGSVSTLTIQRTQQEDSAVYLCASSRTGAETEAFFGQGTRLTVV.

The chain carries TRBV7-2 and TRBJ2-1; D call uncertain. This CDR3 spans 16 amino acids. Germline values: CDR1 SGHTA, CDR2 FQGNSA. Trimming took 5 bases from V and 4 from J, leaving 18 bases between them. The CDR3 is CASSRYENRGYNEQFF. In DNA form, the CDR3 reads TGTGCCAGCAGCCGCTACGAAAACCGAGGATACAATGAGCAGTTCTTC.

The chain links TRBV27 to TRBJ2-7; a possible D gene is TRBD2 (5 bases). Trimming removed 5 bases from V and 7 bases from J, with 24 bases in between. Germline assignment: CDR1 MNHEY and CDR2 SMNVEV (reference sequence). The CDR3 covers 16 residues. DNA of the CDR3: TGTGCCAGCAGTCACGGCCCCGCCGCGCCTCGGGGAGAGCAGTACTTC. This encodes CASSHGPAAPRGEQYF.

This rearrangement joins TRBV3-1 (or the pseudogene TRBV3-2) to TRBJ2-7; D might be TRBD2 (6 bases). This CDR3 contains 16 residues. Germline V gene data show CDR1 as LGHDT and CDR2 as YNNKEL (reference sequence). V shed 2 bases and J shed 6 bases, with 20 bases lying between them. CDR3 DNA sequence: TGTGCCAGCAGCCAATACGGGGAAGGGAAGGAGGGCGAGCAGTACTTC. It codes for CASSQYGEGKEGEQYF.

CDR3 sequence reads: CASNSGTGDYEQYF. The DNA for the CDR3 is TGTGCCAGCAACTCCGGGACAGGGGATTACGAGCAGTACTTC. J is TRBJ2-7 and V is TRBV21-1; the table assigns TRBD1, which was not confirmed against the DNA. TRBV21-1 is recorded as a pseudogene. The CDR3 loop spans 14 amino acids.

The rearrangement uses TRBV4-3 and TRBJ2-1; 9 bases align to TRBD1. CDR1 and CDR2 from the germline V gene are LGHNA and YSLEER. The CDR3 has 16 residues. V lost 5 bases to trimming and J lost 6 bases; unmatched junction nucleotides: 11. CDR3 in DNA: TGCGCCAGCAGCAAACTAGGGACAGGGTGGGCCAATGAGCAGTTCTTC. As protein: CASSKLGTGWANEQFF.

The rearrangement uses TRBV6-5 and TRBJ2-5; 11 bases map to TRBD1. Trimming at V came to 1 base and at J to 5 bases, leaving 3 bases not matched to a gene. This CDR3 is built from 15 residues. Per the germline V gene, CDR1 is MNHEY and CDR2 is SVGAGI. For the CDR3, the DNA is TGTGCCAGCAGTTACTGGGACAGGGGGGGGGAGACCCAGTACTTC. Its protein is CASSYWDRGGETQYF.

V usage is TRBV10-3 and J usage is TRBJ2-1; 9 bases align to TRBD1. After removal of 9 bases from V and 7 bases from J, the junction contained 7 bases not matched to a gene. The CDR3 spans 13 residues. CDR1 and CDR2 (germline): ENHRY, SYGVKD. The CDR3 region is CAILRDRENEQFF. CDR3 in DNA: TGTGCCATTCTCCGGGACAGGGAGAATGAGCAGTTCTTC.

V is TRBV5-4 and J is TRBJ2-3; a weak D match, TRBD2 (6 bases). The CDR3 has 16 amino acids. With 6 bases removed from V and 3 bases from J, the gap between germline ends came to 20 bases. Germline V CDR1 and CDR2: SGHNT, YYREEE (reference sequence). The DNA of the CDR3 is TGTGCCAGCACTTCGAATGGGGGGAGGATTACAGATACGCAGTATTTT. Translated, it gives CASTSNGGRITDTQYF.

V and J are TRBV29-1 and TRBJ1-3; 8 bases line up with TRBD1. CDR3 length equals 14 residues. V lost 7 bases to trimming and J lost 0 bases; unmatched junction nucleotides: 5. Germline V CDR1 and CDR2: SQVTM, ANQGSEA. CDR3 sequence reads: CSGQTGDSGNTIYF. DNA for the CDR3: TGCAGCGGCCAGACAGGGGACTCTGGAAACACCATATATTTT.

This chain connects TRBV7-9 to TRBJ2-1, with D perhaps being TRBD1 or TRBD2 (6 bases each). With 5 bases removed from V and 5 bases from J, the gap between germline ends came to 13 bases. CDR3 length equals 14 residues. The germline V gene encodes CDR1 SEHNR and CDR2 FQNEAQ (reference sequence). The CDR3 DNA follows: TGTGCCAGCAGCCGGAATGGGGGGCACAATGAGCAGTTCTTC. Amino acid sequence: CASSRNGGHNEQFF.

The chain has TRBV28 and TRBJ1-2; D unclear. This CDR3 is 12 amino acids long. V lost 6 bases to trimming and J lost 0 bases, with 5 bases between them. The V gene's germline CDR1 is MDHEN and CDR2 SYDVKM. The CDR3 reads CASRNTNYGYTF. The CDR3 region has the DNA TGTGCCAGCAGGAACACTAACTATGGCTACACCTTC.

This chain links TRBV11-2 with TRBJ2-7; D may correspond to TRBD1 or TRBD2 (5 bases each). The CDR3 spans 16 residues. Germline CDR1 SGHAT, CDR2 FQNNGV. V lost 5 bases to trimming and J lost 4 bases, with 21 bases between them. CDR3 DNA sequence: TGTGCCAGCAGCCACCCCCGGGGCAGGCCCTTTTACGAGCAGTACTTC. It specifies CASSHPRGRPFYEQYF.